The 6 T cell receptor beta chains given below trace back to one sample, sequenced in a study of identical twins. In TCRdb, the 5' RACE reads were re-called with MiXCR into one record per CDR3 protein. Of around 240,000 distinct CDR3 sequences listed, about 7.3% were seen once; the top ten hold approximately 3.7%. These data also formed part of another study, on yellow fever vaccine responses in identical twins.

Sequenced sample: memory (CD45RO+) T cells sorted from blood. The source of these receptors is a woman between 18 and 29 years old in good health.

The genes are TRBV5-1 and TRBJ2-5, with 8 positions matching TRBD1. J lost 2 bases, V lost 0 bases, and 3 bases had no gene match. The CDR3 extends over 15 amino acids. Looked up from germline, CDR1 is SGHRS and CDR2 is YFSETQ. The CDR3 loop reads CASSLGTGTQETQYF. The CDR3 bases are TGCGCCAGCAGCTTGGGGACAGGGACTCAAGAGACCCAGTACTTC. The full variable domain, in which reference TRBV5-1 and TRBJ2-5 provide the parts outside the CDR3, is KAGVTQTPRYLIKTRGQQVTLSCSPISGHRSVSWYQQTPGQGLQFLFEYFSETQRNKGNFPGRFSGRQFSNSRSEMNVSTLELGDSALYLCASSLGTGTQETQYFGPGTRLLVL.

This chain joins TRBV20-1 and TRBJ2-7; D is tentatively TRBD1 or TRBD2 (6 bases each). In germline, CDR1 is DFQATT, CDR2 SNEGSKA (reference sequence). V shed 3 bases and J shed 0 bases, with 12 bases lying between them. The CDR3 loop spans 14 amino acids. For the CDR3, the DNA is TGCAGTGCTAGGAAGGGGGGAGACTCCTACGAGCAGTACTTC. This encodes CSARKGGDSYEQYF.

This clonotype was observed many times. The chain employs TRBV20-1 and TRBJ2-1; 12 bases map to TRBD2. This CDR3 region has 15 residues. Germline lookup yields CDR1 DFQATT and CDR2 SNEGSKA (reference sequence). Trimming cost V 1 base and J 6 bases; bases outside gene matches: 4. The CDR3 is CSARGGLAGINEQFF. For the CDR3, the DNA is TGCAGTGCTAGAGGCGGACTAGCGGGGATCAATGAGCAGTTCTTC.

The chain uses TRBV6-1 and TRBJ2-6; a weak D match, TRBD1 (5 bases). The V gene's germline CDR1 is MNHNS and CDR2 SASEGT. V was cut by 6 bases and J by 2 bases, with 11 bases left in between. The CDR3 is made up of 15 amino acids. Here the CDR3 DNA reads TGTGCCAGCAGCCGCAGGGCTACTGGGGCCAACGTCCTGACTTTC. Its translation is CASSRRATGANVLTF.

This clonotype has a handful of counts. The rearrangement joins TRBV20-1 to TRBJ2-5, with 7 bases lining up with TRBD2. Germline assignment: CDR1 DFQATT and CDR2 SNEGSKA (reference sequence). There are 18 residues in the CDR3. V trimming: 1 base; J trimming: 7 bases; junction bases outside the gene matches: 21. The CDR3: CSARVSGTSSTRNGTQYF. The CDR3 nucleotides read TGCAGTGCTAGAGTGAGCGGGACTTCCTCCACCCGGAATGGGACCCAGTACTTC.

This clonotype was seen more than once but under ten times. This sequence joins TRBV11-2 and TRBJ2-3, with 7 bases matching TRBD1. The CDR3 is 14 residues long. Germline CDR1 and CDR2: SGHAT and FQNNGV. J gave up 4 bases and V 3 bases, and 4 bases lay outside the gene matches. CDR3 in DNA: TGTGCCAGCAGCTTGGGACAGCCCCCAGATACGCAGTATTTT. Translated: CASSLGQPPDTQYF.